The 12 T cell receptor beta chains listed next were all sequenced from one sample in a study of blood T cell repertoires in COVID-19. Assay used: immunoSEQ multiplex PCR; TCRdb lists only in-frame clones, some missing. Of 140,000 to 150,000 clones detected, roughly 85% appear once; the ten largest clones hold about 8%. The specimen sequenced was peripheral blood. These receptors were obtained from a woman aged 55-69 years with COVID-19, enrolled during active disease.

The rearrangement links TRBV7-2 to TRBJ2-7, with a possible D match to TRBD1 (6 bases). This CDR3 comprises 11 residues. Trimming cost V 1 base and J 10 bases, with 8 bases left between them. In germline, CDR1 is SGHTA, CDR2 FQGNSA. The DNA of the CDR3 is TGTGCCAGCAGCTTAGGGACAGCCCAGTACTTC. This codes for CASSLGTAQYF.

This clone was seen only once. This rearrangement joins TRBV7-6 to TRBJ1-3, with D hard to call. From germline, CDR1 is SGHVS and CDR2 FNYEAQ. There are 15 residues in the CDR3. Trimming pared 2 bases from V and 0 bases from J, leaving 8 bases between. CDR3 region: CASSLTQSSGNTIYF. CDR3 sequence (DNA): TGTGCCAGCAGCTTAACGCAGTCCTCTGGAAACACCATATATTTT.

About this clone itself: Being one base from a much bigger clone, this may be a read error. The V gene is TRBV20-1, the J gene TRBJ1-2; the match to TRBD1 covers 7 bases. V trimming: 5 bases; J trimming: 3 bases; junction bases outside the gene matches: 0. The V gene's germline CDR1 is DFQATT and CDR2 SNEGSKA (reference sequence). CDR3 length: 11 residues. The CDR3 reads CSAGTDYGYTF. The CDR3 bases are TGCAGTGCTGGGACAGACTATGGCTACACCTTC.

This clone was found a few times. The chain has TRBV29-1 and TRBJ2-2; TRBD2 agrees at 7 bases. The length of the CDR3 is 16 residues. Germline values: CDR1 SQVTM, CDR2 ANQGSEA. V trimming: 4 bases; J trimming: 4 bases; junction bases outside the gene matches: 12. The CDR3: CSVADVSGGSTGELFF. Written as DNA, the CDR3 is TGCAGCGTTGCGGACGTCTCGGGGGGTAGCACCGGGGAGCTGTTTTTT.

About this clone itself: The sample has other DNA sequences that encode this CDR3 too. The rearrangement joins TRBV9 to TRBJ2-3; TRBD2 is a possible D gene (5 bases). The CDR3 runs to 15 residues. CDR1 SGDLS and CDR2 YYNGEE come from the germline V gene. Deletions cut 2 bases from V and 3 bases from J, with 13 bases between. The CDR3 sequence: CASSVVASGTDTQYF. DNA for the CDR3: TGTGCCAGCAGCGTCGTAGCGTCAGGAACAGATACGCAGTATTTT.

CDR3 coding DNA: TGTGCCAGCAGCTCAGGCGGGGCCAGCCCCCTCCACTTT. Translation: CASSSGGASPLHF. The V and J genes are TRBV7-3 and TRBJ1-6; TRBD1 might be the D (5 bases). V lost 4 bases, J lost 13 bases, and 14 bases lay in between. CDR1 is SGHTA and CDR2 is FQGTGA in the germline V gene. This CDR3 is 13 amino acids long.

The chain has TRBV6-5 and TRBJ1-1; D perhaps matches TRBD1 (5 bases). There are 15 residues in the CDR3. Trimming took off 0 bases at V and 8 bases at J, with 16 bases between the two ends. CDR1 is MNHEY and CDR2 is SVGAGI in the germline V gene. In DNA form, the CDR3 reads TGTGCCAGCAGTTACTCAGCATCTATCAGGACAGAAGCTTTCTTT. It translates to CASSYSASIRTEAFF.

The V and J genes are TRBV15 and TRBJ1-1, with 8 bases that match TRBD1. The CDR3 has 16 amino acids. The V and J ends lost 1 base and 4 bases, in that order; junction bases with no gene match: 8. CDR1 is LNHNV, CDR2 YYDKDF, per germline (reference sequence). The DNA of the CDR3 is TGTGCCACCAGCAGAGCAGGGGGCCGGTGGACCACTGAAGCTTTCTTT. Protein product: CATSRAGGRWTTEAFF.

The chain joins TRBV3-1 (or the pseudogene TRBV3-2) to TRBJ2-1, with a possible D match to TRBD2 (6 bases). The CDR3 runs to 18 residues. Trimming shortened V by 4 bases and J by 3 bases, and 22 bases separated the two germline ends. Germline V gives CDR1 LGHDT, CDR2 YNNKEL (reference sequence). CDR3 bases: TGTGCCAGCAGCCCCTATGAAACGGGAGCACCAATCTACAATGAGCAGTTCTTC. Its protein is CASSPYETGAPIYNEQFF.

The chain is built from TRBV7-9 and TRBJ2-5; 13 bases agree with TRBD2. The CDR3 totals 16 residues. CDR1 and CDR2 (germline): SEHNR, FQNEAQ (reference sequence). The V segment lost 5 bases and the J segment 2 bases; nucleotides outside the gene matches: 5. The CDR3 reads CASSPGTSGDQETQYF. In DNA, the CDR3 is TGTGCCAGCAGCCCAGGGACTAGCGGGGATCAAGAGACCCAGTACTTC.

This chain uses TRBV4-2 with TRBJ2-5; no reliable D call. The CDR3 is made up of 13 amino acids. The V and J ends lost 1 base and 4 bases respectively, with 7 bases between them. Germline V gene sequence: CDR1 LGHNA, CDR2 YNFKEQ. CDR3 loop: CASSQALPETQYF. Here the CDR3 DNA reads TGTGCCAGCAGCCAAGCTCTTCCAGAGACCCAGTACTTC.

The genes are TRBV7-2 and TRBJ1-3, with TRBD1 identical over 7 bases. Germline V gene sequence: CDR1 SGHTA, CDR2 FQGNSA. The CDR3 length is 14 residues. Trimming removed 5 bases from V and 5 bases from J; junction bases left unmatched: 6. This CDR3 reads CASSRGTDRNTIYF. The CDR3 DNA reads as TGTGCCAGCAGCCGGGGGACAGACCGAAACACCATATATTTT. The whole variable domain, filled in from reference TRBV7-2 and TRBJ1-3, reads GAGVSQSPSNKVTEKGKDVELRCDPISGHTALYWYRQSLGQGLEFLIYFQGNSAPDKSGLPSDRFSAERTGGSVSTLTIQRTQQEDSAVYLCASSRGTDRNTIYFGEGSWLTVV.